The 27 T cell receptor beta chains in this list originate from one sample, sequenced in a study of molecular identifiers for immune sequencing clone quantification. In TCRdb, the PCR reads were re-called with MiXCR into one record per CDR3 protein. The table includes around 300,000 distinct CDR3 sequences, about 23% detected once. Material: naive CD8+ T cells from blood, with Jurkat cell RNA spiked in. Subset specified: FACS-sorted CD8+CD4-CCR7+CD45RA+ naive T cells. The receptors were sampled from a human donor in good health. Some libraries in this study had Jurkat cell RNA spiked in.

V is TRBV4-1 and J is TRBJ2-1, with D possibly being TRBD2 (5 bases). V gave up 2 bases and J gave up 3 bases, with 14 bases separating them. This CDR3 comprises 16 residues. Germline loops: CDR1 MGHRA, CDR2 YSYEKL. The CDR3 here is CASSQPTDLSYNEQFF. The CDR3 bases are TGCGCCAGCAGCCAACCGACGGACTTAAGCTACAATGAGCAGTTCTTC.

Of note for this clonotype: This may arise from a read error, as a much more abundant clone is one base away. The chain uses TRBV7-9 and TRBJ2-3; maybe TRBD1 (5 bases). This CDR3 region has 18 residues. Deletions cut 1 base from V and 2 bases from J, with 19 bases between. Germline lookup yields CDR1 SEHNR and CDR2 FQNEAQ (reference sequence). The CDR3 coding sequence is TGTGCCAGCAGCTTAGAAGGGGTCGGCGGAGATCCCACAGATACGCAGTATTTT. Translating it yields CASSLEGVGGDPTDTQYF.

This clonotype was detected many times. The chain carries TRBV7-2 and TRBJ2-3; the match to TRBD1 covers 7 bases. The CDR3 is 16 residues long. Germline V gives CDR1 SGHTA, CDR2 FQGNSA. Trimming cost V 4 bases and J 0 bases; bases outside gene matches: 7. CDR3 DNA: TGTGCCAGCAGCTCCCGACAGGGCCATAGCACAGATACGCAGTATTTT. Residues: CASSSRQGHSTDTQYF.

This rearrangement joins TRBV2 to TRBJ2-7; unclear D gene. CDR3 length: 15 residues. Between the trimmed V and J ends, which lost 6 bases and 6 bases, there was a span of 21 bases. The V gene's germline CDR1 is SNHLY and CDR2 FYNNEI. Here the CDR3 DNA reads TGTGCCAGCAGGACTGGGCTAGGTGAACTGGCCGAGCAGTACTTC. Amino acid sequence: CASRTGLGELAEQYF. The full variable domain, in which reference TRBV2 and TRBJ2-7 provide the parts outside the CDR3, is EPEVTQTPSHQVTQMGQEVILRCVPISNHLYFYWYRQILGQKVEFLVSFYNNEISEKSEIFDDQFSVERPDGSNFTLKIRSTKLEDSAMYFCASRTGLGELAEQYFGPGTRLTVT.

The V gene is TRBV6-1, the J gene TRBJ1-1; D perhaps matches TRBD1 (5 bases). The length of the CDR3 is 15 residues. Germline-derived CDR1 and CDR2 are MNHNS and SASEGT. V shed 0 bases and J shed 7 bases, with 15 bases lying between them. The CDR3 region is CASSEALDRRVEAFF. The CDR3 DNA sequence: TGTGCCAGCAGTGAAGCTTTAGACAGAAGAGTTGAAGCTTTCTTT.

The sample holds a few counts of this clonotype. The chain carries TRBV7-6 and TRBJ1-1; D not certain. CDR3 length: 13 residues. Germline loops: CDR1 SGHVS, CDR2 FNYEAQ. Trimming pared 5 bases from V and 0 bases from J, leaving 7 bases between. CDR3 bases: TGTGCCAGCAGCAATGAGATGAACACTGAAGCTTTCTTT. Residues: CASSNEMNTEAFF.

Concerning this clonotype: It may be a read error: a sequence one base away is much more abundant. V is TRBV2 and J is TRBJ2-6; D is unclear. Germline V gene data show CDR1 as SNHLY and CDR2 as FYNNEI. V dropped 2 bases and J dropped 1 base, with 9 bases sitting between them. The CDR3 loop spans 16 amino acids. CDR3 DNA: TGTGCCAGCAGTGAAACGATCGATTCTGGGGCCAACGTCCTGACTTTC. The encoded protein is CASSETIDSGANVLTF.

This clonotype was counted ten times or more. The rearrangement links TRBV7-6 to TRBJ1-3, with D unresolved. CDR3 length: 15 amino acids. Trimming left V 4 bases short and J 0 bases short, with 10 bases between. Germline-derived CDR1 and CDR2 are SGHVS and FNYEAQ. The CDR3 sequence is CASSSNPSSGNTIYF. The CDR3 DNA reads as TGTGCCAGCAGCTCCAACCCGAGCTCTGGAAACACCATATATTTT.

This clonotype was counted at least ten times. V and J are TRBV4-3 and TRBJ2-7, with 7 positions matching TRBD1. The CDR3 is 16 amino acids. V shed 0 bases and J 0 bases; nucleotides not matched to a gene: 5. In germline, CDR1 is LGHNA, CDR2 YSLEER. The CDR3 loop is CASSQDTGQSSYEQYF. For the CDR3, the DNA is TGCGCCAGCAGCCAAGATACGGGACAGAGCTCCTACGAGCAGTACTTC.

J is TRBJ2-7 and V is TRBV11-2, with 10 nucleotides matching TRBD2. The germline CDR1 and CDR2 sequences are SGHAT and FQNNGV. Trimming took 5 bases from V and 9 from J; bases not matched to a gene: 16. The CDR3 sequence is 16 residues long. CDR3 region: CASSPKTSGRSFGQYF. In DNA, the CDR3 is TGTGCCAGCAGCCCGAAGACTAGCGGGCGCTCATTTGGGCAGTACTTC.

V usage is TRBV6-1 and J usage is TRBJ2-7; D possibly uses TRBD1 or TRBD2 (5 bases each). Deletions cut 4 bases from V and 2 bases from J, with 9 bases between. The germline V gene has CDR1 MNHNS and CDR2 SASEGT. The CDR3 loop spans 13 amino acids. As DNA, the CDR3 is TGTGCCAGCAGTGTGGGGGTCCCCTACGAGCAGTACTTC. Protein sequence: CASSVGVPYEQYF.

This sequence joins TRBV2 and TRBJ2-7; D not resolved. The CDR3 contains 14 residues. Germline V gene lookup returns CDR1 SNHLY and CDR2 FYNNEI. The V end was cut by 1 base, the J end by 0 bases, with 7 bases between. In nucleotides, the CDR3 is TGTGCCAGCAGTGAAGGGCGGAGCTCCTACGAGCAGTACTTC. The encoded protein is CASSEGRSSYEQYF.

This clonotype was counted ten times or more. The J gene is TRBJ1-6, the V gene TRBV6-5; D unclear. V was shortened by 5 bases and J by 8 bases, with 19 bases between the two germline ends. The CDR3 contains 16 residues. Germline-derived CDR1 and CDR2 are MNHEY and SVGAGI. The CDR3 region is CASSQRIGMGYSPLHF. DNA for the CDR3: TGTGCCAGCAGTCAGCGGATCGGGATGGGTTATTCACCCCTCCACTTT.

V and J are TRBV11-2 and TRBJ2-5; weak D call: TRBD2 (6 bases). Trimming left V 0 bases short and J 2 bases short, with 7 bases between. CDR1 and CDR2 (germline): SGHAT, FQNNGV. The CDR3 is 14 amino acids. CDR3 bases: TGTGCCAGCAGCTTAGATAGCGGACAAGAGACCCAGTACTTC. Protein sequence: CASSLDSGQETQYF.

The chain joins TRBV12-3 or TRBV12-4 to TRBJ1-1; D is ambiguous. The germline V and J ends were trimmed by 5 bases and 0 bases, with 16 bases remaining between them. The CDR3 is 16 residues long. In DNA form, the CDR3 reads TGTGCCAGCAGTACCCCTCGGGGAAGCATGAACACTGAAGCTTTCTTT. This codes for CASSTPRGSMNTEAFF.

As regards this clonotype: A much larger clone lies one base from this, so it may be a read error. CDR3 sequence reads: CASSVASRGNLDTQYF. DNA for the CDR3: TGTGCCAGCAGCGTAGCTTCGCGGGGAAATCTCGATACGCAGTATTTT. The chain employs TRBV9 and TRBJ2-3, with a tentative D call TRBD2 (6 bases). The V gene's germline CDR1 is SGDLS and CDR2 YYNGEE. Trimming took 0 bases from V and 6 from J, leaving 17 bases between them. The CDR3 totals 16 residues.

This clonotype has ten or more counts. The J gene is TRBJ2-3, the V gene TRBV6-5; D gene ambiguous. Trimming cost V 6 bases and J 7 bases, with 8 bases left between them. CDR1 and CDR2 from the germline V gene are MNHEY and SVGAGI. CDR3 length: 11 amino acids. DNA for the CDR3: TGTGCCAGCAGCCCCGGGTATACGCAGTATTTT. This codes for CASSPGYTQYF.

In the case of this clonotype: This may arise from a read error, as a much more abundant clone is one base away. The chain has TRBV6-1 and TRBJ1-1, with D hard to call. The CDR3 sequence is 14 residues long. V was shortened by 5 bases and J by 4 bases, with 14 bases between the two germline ends. Germline V gene lookup returns CDR1 MNHNS and CDR2 SASEGT. The CDR3 sequence: CASSLEPGGTEAFF. CDR3 sequence (DNA): TGTGCCAGCAGTTTGGAACCGGGTGGCACTGAAGCTTTCTTT.

Note on this clonotype: In this CDR3 the conserved last residue, phenylalanine or tryptophan, is missing, so a read error is likely. V and J are TRBV7-8 and TRBJ2-5, with TRBD2 matching over 12 bases. This CDR3 is 17 amino acids long. Trimming took 5 bases from V and 5 from J; bases not matched to a gene: 12. Germline V gives CDR1 SGHVS, CDR2 FQNEAQ. The CDR3 loop reads CASSPPPSGGGGETQYC. In DNA, the CDR3 is TGTGCCAGCAGCCCCCCCCCTAGCGGGGGGGGGGGGGAGACCCAGTACTGC.

A few counts support this clonotype. The chain combines TRBV30 with TRBJ2-1; D may be TRBD1 (6 bases). The CDR3 is 13 amino acids. CDR1 is GTSNPN, CDR2 SVGIG, per germline (reference sequence). The V end lost 0 bases, the J end lost 10 bases, and 13 bases lay between the germline ends. CDR3 sequence reads: CAWSVAKGTEQFF. The DNA of the CDR3 is TGTGCCTGGAGTGTAGCCAAGGGGACAGAGCAGTTCTTC.

The chain combines TRBV11-2 with TRBJ2-7; a weak D match, TRBD1 (6 bases). V shed 5 bases and J shed 2 bases, with 19 bases lying between them. Germline V gives CDR1 SGHAT, CDR2 FQNNGV. This CDR3 comprises 16 residues. The CDR3 DNA reads TGTGCCAGCAGCCCAATGAGGGGGTCTCTCCCCTACGAGCAGTACTTC. It is translated as CASSPMRGSLPYEQYF.

The rearrangement joins TRBV4-3 to TRBJ1-3, with a tentative D call TRBD1 (6 bases). V shed 0 bases and J shed 3 bases, with 12 bases lying between them. Per the germline V gene, CDR1 is LGHNA and CDR2 is YSLEER. The CDR3 length is 16 residues. The CDR3 coding sequence is TGCGCCAGCAGCCAAGATGGACGGGGGCATGGAAACACCATATATTTT. This sequence encodes CASSQDGRGHGNTIYF.

This clonotype was recorded a few times. The chain couples TRBV14 to TRBJ2-7, with D possibly matching TRBD1 (5 bases). Deletions cut 3 bases from V and 5 bases from J, with 17 bases between. The germline CDR1 and CDR2 sequences are SGHDN and FVKESK. This CDR3 is built from 15 residues. DNA for the CDR3: TGTGCCAGCAGCCATTACCCTGATGGGGCGAACGAGCAGTACTTC. This gives the protein CASSHYPDGANEQYF.

This clonotype turned up a few times. The V and J genes are TRBV19 and TRBJ1-5; no clear D gene. CDR1 and CDR2 from the germline V gene are LNHDA and SQIVND (reference sequence). The CDR3 loop spans 15 amino acids. Trimming shortened V by 3 bases and J by 0 bases, and 9 bases separated the two germline ends. CDR3 sequence: CASSMDHYSNQPQHF. CDR3 nucleotide sequence: TGTGCCAGTAGTATGGACCATTATAGCAATCAGCCCCAGCATTTT. The full variable domain, rest sourced from reference TRBV19 and TRBJ1-5, is DGGITQSPKYLFRKEGQNVTLSCEQNLNHDAMYWYRQDPGQGLRLIYYSQIVNDFQKGDIAEGYSVSREKKESFPLTVTSAQKNPTAFYLCASSMDHYSNQPQHFGDGTRLSIL.

This clonotype came up once. It may be a read error: a sequence one base away is much more abundant. This chain connects TRBV6-4 to TRBJ1-1; 10 bases match TRBD1. The CDR3 spans 12 residues. The germline CDR1 and CDR2 sequences are MRHNA and SNTAGT. The CDR3 bases are TGTGCCTGCAGTGACAGGGGGCACCCAACTTTCTTT. Protein sequence: CACSDRGHPTFF.

Ten or more counts support this clonotype. This rearrangement joins TRBV29-1 to TRBJ2-3; D is uncertain. The CDR3 spans 15 residues. With 0 bases removed from V and 2 bases from J, the gap between germline ends came to 12 bases. Germline V gene sequence: CDR1 SQVTM, CDR2 ANQGSEA. The CDR3 sequence is CSVEDRGWATDTQYF. For the CDR3, the DNA is TGCAGCGTTGAAGATCGCGGCTGGGCCACAGATACGCAGTATTTT.

This clonotype was seen ten or more times. V usage is TRBV24-1 and J usage is TRBJ2-3; D is ambiguous. Germline CDR1 and CDR2: KGHDR and SFDVKD. V gave up 4 bases and J gave up 0 bases, with 7 bases separating them. This CDR3 is 14 amino acids long. In DNA form, the CDR3 reads TGTGCCACCAGTGACTTGGACAGCACAGATACGCAGTATTTT. It is translated as CATSDLDSTDTQYF.